This T cell receptor beta chain was profiled in a study of cytomegalovirus exposure and HLA in healthy donors. Study information: Among the roughly 370 genotyped donors, 81% were placed in the Caucasian-associated ancestry cluster. Study-level points and caveats: Serostatus for CMV was the only available immune exposure information. It was taken for granted in presence/absence analyses that sequencing depth across donors was roughly uniform.

As to this clone: The antigen is undetermined.

Investigators did not record CMV serostatus for this donor. Germline V gene sequence: CDR1 SEHNR, CDR2 FQNEAQ (reference sequence). V was pared by 1 base and J by 9 bases, with 10 bases between. The CDR3 sequence is 14 residues long. In the PCR, 60 Vbeta and 13 Jbeta primers were used. Only in-frame clones appear in the TCRdb table, and some are missing; sequencing was by immunoSEQ multiplex PCR. The sample holds around 98,000 clones; around 80% are singletons and the top ten take approximately 8.4%. The sequencing sample was made of PBMCs. This receptor was identified in a human donor in good health. V gene TRBV7-9 combines with J gene TRBJ1-6; D possibly corresponds to TRBD1 (6 bases). Here the CDR3 DNA reads TGTGCCAGCAGCTTAGAGGGGGTAGGTTCACCCCTCCACTTT. Its protein is CASSLEGVGSPLHF.